This TCR beta chain emerged from a study of T and B cells in COVID-19 patients. Study-wide background: At median age around 31 years, recovered patients were younger than active-infection patients at about 62. In the active-infection cohort, about 90% of the roughly 20 patients had comorbidities linked to unfavorable COVID-19 outcome. Study outcomes and limitations: Patients with COVID-19 reportedly showed strongly skewed T cell receptor beta variable and joining gene usage.

TRB was amplified from about 250-500 ng of blood genomic DNA. The V gene lost 8 bases and the J gene lost 2 bases, with 6 bases spanning the gap. Germline V gene sequence: CDR1 SGHNT, CDR2 YENEEA. The CDR3 runs to 11 residues. TRB rearrangements were amplified by multiplex PCR with BIOMED2 TRB-A/B primers. From the multiplex PCR reads, TCRdb called clonotypes with MiXCR, one entry per CDR3 protein. Among 20,000 or so distinct CDR3 sequences listed, 25% to 35% were seen once. This clonotype is labeled medium-sized (0.01 to 0.1%). Its antigen is not known. The chain links TRBV11-3 to TRBJ2-5, with unresolved D. The source material was blood. The receptor comes from a human donor who had recovered from COVID-19. Here the CDR3 DNA reads TGTGCCAGCCGAACACAAGAGACCCAGTACTTC. Protein product: CASRTQETQYF.